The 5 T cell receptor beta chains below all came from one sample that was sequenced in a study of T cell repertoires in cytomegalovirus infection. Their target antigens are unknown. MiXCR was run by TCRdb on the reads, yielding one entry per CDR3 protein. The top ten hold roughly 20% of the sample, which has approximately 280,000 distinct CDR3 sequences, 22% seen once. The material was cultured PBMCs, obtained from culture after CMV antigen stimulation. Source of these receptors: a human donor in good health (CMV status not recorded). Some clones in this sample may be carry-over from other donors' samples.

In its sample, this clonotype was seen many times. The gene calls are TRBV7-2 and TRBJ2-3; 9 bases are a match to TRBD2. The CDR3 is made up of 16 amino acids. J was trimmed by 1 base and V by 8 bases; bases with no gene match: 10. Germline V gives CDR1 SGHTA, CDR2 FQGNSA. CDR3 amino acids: CASGVIAGAGTDTQYF. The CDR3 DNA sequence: TGTGCCAGCGGAGTTATAGCGGGAGCGGGCACAGATACGCAGTATTTT.

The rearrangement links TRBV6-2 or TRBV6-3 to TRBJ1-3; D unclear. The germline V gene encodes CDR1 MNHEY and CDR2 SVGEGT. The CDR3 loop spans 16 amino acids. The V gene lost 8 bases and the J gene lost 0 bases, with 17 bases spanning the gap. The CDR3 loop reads CASGDAAAGSGNTIYF. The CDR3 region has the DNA TGTGCCAGCGGAGATGCGGCGGCTGGCTCTGGAAACACCATATATTTT.

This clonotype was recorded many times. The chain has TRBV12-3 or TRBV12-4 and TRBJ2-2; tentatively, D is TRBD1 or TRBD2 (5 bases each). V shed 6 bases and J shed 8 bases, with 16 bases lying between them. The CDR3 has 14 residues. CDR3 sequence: CASSPGTQVGELFF. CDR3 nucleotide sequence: TGTGCCAGCAGCCCCGGGACCCAGGTTGGGGAGCTGTTTTTT.

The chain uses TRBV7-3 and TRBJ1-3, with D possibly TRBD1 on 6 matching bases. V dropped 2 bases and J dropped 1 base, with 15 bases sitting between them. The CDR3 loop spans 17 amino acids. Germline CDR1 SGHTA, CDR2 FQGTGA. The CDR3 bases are TGTGCCAGCAGCTTAGGGGGGGGCCCCGGTTCTGGAAACACCATATATTTT. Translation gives CASSLGGGPGSGNTIYF.

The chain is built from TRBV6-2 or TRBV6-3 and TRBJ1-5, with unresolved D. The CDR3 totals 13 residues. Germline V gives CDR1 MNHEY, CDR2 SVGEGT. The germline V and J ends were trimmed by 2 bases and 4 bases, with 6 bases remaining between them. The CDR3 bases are TGTGCCAGCAGTTACGAAATAAATCAGCCCCAGCATTTT. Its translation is CASSYEINQPQHF.